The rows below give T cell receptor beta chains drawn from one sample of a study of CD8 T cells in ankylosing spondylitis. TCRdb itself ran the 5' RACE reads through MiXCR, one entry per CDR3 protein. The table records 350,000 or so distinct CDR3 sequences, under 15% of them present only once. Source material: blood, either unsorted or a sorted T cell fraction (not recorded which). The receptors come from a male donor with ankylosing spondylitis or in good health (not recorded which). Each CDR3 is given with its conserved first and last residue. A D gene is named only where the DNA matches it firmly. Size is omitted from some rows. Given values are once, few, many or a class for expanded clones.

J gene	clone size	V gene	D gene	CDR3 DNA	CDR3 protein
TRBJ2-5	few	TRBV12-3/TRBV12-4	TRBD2	TGTGCCAGCAGCGCCCCTATTGGAGTTGGGAAGCGGGAGGAGTCGGAGACCCAGTACTTC	CASSAPIGVGKREESETQYF
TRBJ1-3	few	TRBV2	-	TGTGCCAGCACCAGACAGAGGGCGTCGGACTCTGGAAACACCATATATTTT	CASTRQRASDSGNTIYF
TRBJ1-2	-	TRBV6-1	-	TGTGCCAGCAGTCCTAACACCTACACGTATGGCTACACCTTC	CASSPNTYTYGYTF
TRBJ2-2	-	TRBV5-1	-	TGCGCCAGCAGCTCAACGCGCGGGGAGCTGTTTTTT	CASSSTRGELFF
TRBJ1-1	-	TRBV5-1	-	TGCGCCAGCAGCCCCGGGGACCGCTGGAACACTGAAGCTTTCTTT	CASSPGDRWNTEAFF
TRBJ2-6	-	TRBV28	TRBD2	TGTGCCAGCAGTTTGGCGGGGGGCTCTGGGGCCAACGTCCTGACTTTC	CASSLAGGSGANVLTF
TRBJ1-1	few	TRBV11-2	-	TGTGCCAGCAGCTTAGGTCTGGGGGCAGGGACTGAAGCTTTCTTT	CASSLGLGAGTEAFF
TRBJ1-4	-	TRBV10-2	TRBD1	TGCGCCAGCAGTGAGTCGAGGGACAGGGTCGGAAAACTGTTTTTT	CASSESRDRVGKLFF
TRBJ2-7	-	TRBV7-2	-	TGTGCCAGCAGCTCTGAAAAGGGGGTCACCTACGAGCAGTACTTC	CASSSEKGVTYEQYF
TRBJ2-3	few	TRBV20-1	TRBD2	TGCAGTGCCCATAAGACTAGCTCTAGCACAGATACGCAGTATTTT	CSAHKTSSSTDTQYF
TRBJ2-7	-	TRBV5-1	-	TGCGCCAGCAGCGTGGGGGGCAGCTCCTACGAGCAGTACTTC	CASSVGGSSYEQYF
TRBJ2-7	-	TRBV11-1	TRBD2	TGTGCCAGCAGCTTATCTTATGGCGGGAGAGGCGAGCAGTACTTC	CASSLSYGGRGEQYF
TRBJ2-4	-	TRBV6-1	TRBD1	TGTGCCAGCAGTGAGGCGACGTGGGACAGCTACAAAAACATTCAGTACTTC	CASSEATWDSYKNIQYF
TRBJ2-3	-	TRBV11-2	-	TGTGCCAGCAGCTTAGTCGAGCGGTCTAGCACAGATACGCAGTATTTT	CASSLVERSSTDTQYF
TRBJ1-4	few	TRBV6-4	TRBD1	TGTGCCAGCAGTGACCGCGGACAGGGGGGATTTGAAAAACTGTTTTTT	CASSDRGQGGFEKLFF
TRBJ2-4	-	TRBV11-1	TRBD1	TGTGCCAGCAGCTTACTAGACAGGGCGTTCGGGGCCAAAAACATTCAGTACTTC	CASSLLDRAFGAKNIQYF
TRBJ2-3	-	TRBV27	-	TGTGCCAGCAGTTCCCCCCGGGCGGGCACAGATACGCAGTATTTT	CASSSPRAGTDTQYF
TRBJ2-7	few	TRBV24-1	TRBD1	TGTGCCACCAGTGATTGCCCGGGACAGAGATCCTACGAGCAGTACTTC	CATSDCPGQRSYEQYF
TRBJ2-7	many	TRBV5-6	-	TGTGCCAGCAGCACACAGGGAAACCGCTACGAGCAGTACTTC	CASSTQGNRYEQYF
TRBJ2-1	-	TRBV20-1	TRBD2	TGCAGTGCGGCCGGGGGGTGGGATGAGCAGTTCTTC	CSAAGGWDEQFF
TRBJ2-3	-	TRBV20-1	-	TGCAGTGCTAGACGGGGAGCTAGCACAGATACGCAGTATTTT	CSARRGASTDTQYF
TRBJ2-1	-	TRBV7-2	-	TGTGCCAGCAGCCCCCTGACCTACAATGAGCAGTTCTTC	CASSPLTYNEQFF
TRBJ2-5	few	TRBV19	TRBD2	TGTGCCAGTAGTCCCCTAGCGGGGGGAGAGACCCAGTACTTC	CASSPLAGGETQYF
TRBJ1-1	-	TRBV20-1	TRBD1	TGCAGTGCTAGGGGGGGACAGGCGGGGAACACTGAAGCTTTCTTT	CSARGGQAGNTEAFF
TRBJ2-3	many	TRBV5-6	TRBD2	TGTGCCAGCAGCCCGGGGGGGATGATATTCACAGATACGCAGTATTTT	CASSPGGMIFTDTQYF
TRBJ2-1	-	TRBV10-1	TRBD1	TGCGCCAGCAGTGGGTCCGGGACAGGGAAAACTGGTGAGCAGTTCTTC	CASSGSGTGKTGEQFF
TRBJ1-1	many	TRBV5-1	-	TGCGCCAGCAGCTTGACAGGGCGGAACACTGAAGCTTTCTTT	CASSLTGRNTEAFF
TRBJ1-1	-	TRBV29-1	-	TGCAGCGTTGTACAGGGTGACACTGAAGCTTTCTTT	CSVVQGDTEAFF
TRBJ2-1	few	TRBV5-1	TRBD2	TGCGCCAGCAGCCCTCTAGCGGGAGTTCATGACAATGAGCAGTTCTTC	CASSPLAGVHDNEQFF
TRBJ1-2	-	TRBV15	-	TGTGCCACCAGCAGAGATTCATCCCGGGACGCAATTGGCTACACCTTC	CATSRDSSRDAIGYTF
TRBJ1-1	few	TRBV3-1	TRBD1	TGTGCCAGCAGCTCCGGGACAGACACTGAAGCTTTCTTT	CASSSGTDTEAFF